This T cell receptor (beta chain) was found in a study of CD8+ T cells in alopecia areata. Cell sorting on a FACSAria was used to separate CD4+ and CD8+ T cells from the PBMCs. cDNA prepared by RNA extraction and subsequent reverse transcription served as the template for sequencing. Profiling relied on immunoSEQ multiplex PCR, and the TCRdb table lists in-frame clones only, not all of them. The repertoire holds roughly 150,000 clones, with around 54% as singletons. CDR1 is SQVTM, CDR2 ANQGSEA, per germline. Losses at the gene ends were 6 bases for V and 3 bases for J; bases not matched to a gene: 5. There are 14 residues in the CDR3. Points from the study as a whole: Scalp sample data also include resident alphabeta T cells from normal skin. Relative to normal scalp, lesional scalp, especially alopecia totalis/universalis, showed higher clonality.

This clone was seen only a few times. Its antigen is currently unknown. Specimen: CD4+ T cells sorted from blood. The chain joins TRBV29-1 to TRBJ2-6; the match to TRBD1 covers 7 bases. This sequence was found in a human donor in good health. CDR3 sequence reads: CSVLYRGGANVLTF. CDR3 DNA sequence: TGCAGCGTCCTGTACAGGGGTGGGGCCAACGTCCTGACTTTC.